A single sample gave rise to the 30 T cell receptor beta chains below, sequenced in a study of T cells of healthy individuals. TCRdb reanalysed the 5' RACE reads using MiXCR and keeps one entry per CDR3 protein. In the table there are tens of thousands of distinct CDR3 sequences, about 16% of which are singletons. These receptors were obtained from a human donor in good health.

The chain uses TRBV27 and TRBJ2-2; D is unresolved. The CDR3 consists of 13 residues. CDR1 is MNHEY, CDR2 SMNVEV, per germline (reference sequence). V was clipped by 5 bases and J by 3 bases, with 7 bases between them. The CDR3 DNA reads as TGTGCCAGCAGTCCCCGGGACACCGGGGAGCTGTTTTTT. Amino acids: CASSPRDTGELFF.

This clonotype showed up many times. The rearrangement joins TRBV5-4 to TRBJ2-2, with D possibly TRBD2 on 6 matching bases. The V end was cut by 0 bases, the J end by 3 bases, with 12 bases between. The CDR3 length is 16 residues. The germline V gene encodes CDR1 SGHNT and CDR2 YYREEE (reference sequence). Here the CDR3 reads CASSLVVGGYTGELFF. CDR3 sequence (DNA): TGTGCCAGCAGCTTGGTTGTCGGGGGATACACCGGGGAGCTGTTTTTT.

The V and J genes are TRBV20-1 and TRBJ2-5; 9 bases align to TRBD1. Trimming at V came to 3 bases and at J to 7 bases, leaving 6 bases not matched to a gene. Germline V gene data show CDR1 as DFQATT and CDR2 as SNEGSKA (reference sequence). This CDR3 is 13 amino acids long. The CDR3 here is CSASGQGLGTQYF. In nucleotides, the CDR3 is TGCAGTGCTAGCGGACAGGGGTTGGGGACCCAGTACTTC.

This clonotype was counted at least ten times. The gene calls are TRBV18 and TRBJ1-1; D is uncertain. Trimming shortened V by 4 bases and J by 1 base, and 4 bases separated the two germline ends. Germline V gives CDR1 KGHSH, CDR2 LQKENI. The CDR3 extends over 12 amino acids. The CDR3 DNA reads TGTGCCAGCTCACGGGAGAACACTGAAGCTTTCTTT. Protein product: CASSRENTEAFF.

The sample holds a few counts of this clonotype. Its ends do not fully match the called genes, so a read error is possible. The V gene is TRBV11-2, the J gene TRBJ2-7, with 8 positions matching TRBD1. This CDR3 region has 14 residues. The germline V gene has CDR1 SGHAT and CDR2 FQNNGV. The CDR3 DNA is TGTGCCAGCAGGTTAGGACAGGGTGAATACGAGCAGTACTTC. Its translation: CASRLGQGEYEQYF.

This clonotype appeared many times. The chain couples TRBV12-3 or TRBV12-4 to TRBJ1-3; D is undetermined. Trimming took off 4 bases at V and 4 bases at J, with 2 bases between the two ends. This CDR3 is 11 amino acids long. CDR3 in amino acids: CASSWGNTIYF. CDR3 in DNA: TGTGCCAGCAGTTGGGGAAACACCATATATTTT.

This clonotype was detected many times. The gene calls are TRBV3-1 and TRBJ1-5, with TRBD1 as a possible D gene (6 bases). V gave up 5 bases and J gave up 3 bases, with 11 bases separating them. The length of the CDR3 is 14 residues. CDR1 is LGHDT and CDR2 is YNNKEL in the germline V gene (reference sequence). The CDR3 sequence is CASSSRGLNQPQHF. CDR3 nucleotides: TGTGCCAGCAGCTCCAGGGGCCTCAATCAGCCCCAGCATTTT. Variable domain in full (rest from reference TRBV3-1 and TRBJ1-5): DTAVSQTPKYLVTQMGNDKSIKCEQNLGHDTMYWYKQDSKKFLKIMFSYNNKELIINETVPNRFSPKSPDKAHLNLHINSLELGDSAVYFCASSSRGLNQPQHFGDGTRLSIL.

V usage is TRBV7-8 and J usage is TRBJ2-3; TRBD2 agrees at 12 bases. CDR3 size: 16 residues. Germline values: CDR1 SGHVS, CDR2 FQNEAQ. V lost 5 bases and J lost 2; bases outside the gene matches: 5. CDR3 region: CASSPRTSGTTDTQYF. In nucleotides, the CDR3 is TGTGCCAGCAGCCCACGGACTAGCGGGACCACAGATACGCAGTATTTT.

This sequence joins TRBV11-2 and TRBJ2-7, with 10 bases aligning to TRBD2. This CDR3 comprises 16 residues. Trimming took 1 base from V and 0 from J; bases not matched to a gene: 3. Germline assignment: CDR1 SGHAT and CDR2 FQNNGV. The CDR3 DNA sequence: TGTGCCAGCAGCTTAGGAGTAGCGGGAGGCTCCTACGAGCAGTACTTC. The encoded protein is CASSLGVAGGSYEQYF.

This clonotype was detected ten times or more. V gene TRBV6-1 combines with J gene TRBJ1-1; the match to TRBD1 covers 7 bases. The CDR3 spans 13 residues. Losses at the gene ends were 6 bases for V and 6 bases for J; bases not matched to a gene: 7. Per the germline V gene, CDR1 is MNHNS and CDR2 is SASEGT. The CDR3 bases are TGTGCCAGCAGCACGACAGGGCCGGCTGAAGCTTTCTTT. Its translation: CASSTTGPAEAFF.

The chain combines TRBV12-3 or TRBV12-4 with TRBJ2-1; 7 bases map to TRBD2. The CDR3 is 16 amino acids. V lost 5 bases to trimming and J lost 7 bases; unmatched junction nucleotides: 14. CDR3 amino acids: CASSPSTSDPGNEQFF. CDR3 bases: TGTGCCAGCAGTCCCTCAACTAGCGATCCGGGGAATGAGCAGTTCTTC.

In regard to this clonotype: This may arise from a read error, as a much more abundant clone is one base away. The chain is built from TRBV10-3 and TRBJ2-6; the D gene is possibly TRBD1 (6 bases). The CDR3 sequence is 15 residues long. In germline, CDR1 is ENHRY, CDR2 SYGVKD. V was clipped by 8 bases and J by 4 bases, with 15 bases between them. In nucleotides, the CDR3 is TGTGCCATCTGTAGACAGGTATCAGGGGCCAACGTCCTGACTTTC. Translation: CAICRQVSGANVLTF.

For this clonotype: A much larger clone differs from this one at a single base, so this may be a read error. V and J are TRBV4-1 and TRBJ2-1; 11 nucleotides agree with TRBD2. V lost 0 bases and J lost 3; bases outside the gene matches: 10. In germline, CDR1 is MGHRA, CDR2 YSYEKL. The CDR3 has 19 amino acids. The CDR3 DNA follows: TGCGCCAGCAGCCAAGAAATAACTAGCGGGAGACCAGTCTACAATGAGCAGTTCTTC. Translating gives CASSQEITSGRPVYNEQFF.

The chain employs TRBV29-1 and TRBJ2-3, with 7 bases that match TRBD1. Trimming cost V 0 bases and J 4 bases; bases outside gene matches: 10. CDR3 length: 16 amino acids. From germline, CDR1 is SQVTM and CDR2 ANQGSEA. CDR3 nucleotides: TGCAGCGTTGAAGATCGCTACTTGACAGGGTCAGATACGCAGTATTTT. It yields the protein CSVEDRYLTGSDTQYF.

The table lists this clonotype with a few counts. The rearrangement uses TRBV25-1 and TRBJ2-1; 7 bases align to TRBD2. Unmatched junction bases numbered 7, after V lost 2 bases and J lost 0 bases. Germline V gene lookup returns CDR1 MGHDK and CDR2 SYGVNS. The CDR3 is 17 residues long. Here the CDR3 reads CASSERRGGSSYNEQFF. For the CDR3, the DNA is TGTGCCAGCAGTGAACGGAGGGGCGGGAGCTCCTACAATGAGCAGTTCTTC.

This clonotype was observed at least ten times. CDR3 DNA: TGTGCCACCGGGACCCAGAGCTCCTACGAGCAGTACTTC. It encodes CATGTQSSYEQYF. The chain couples TRBV7-9 to TRBJ2-7, with D perhaps assigned TRBD1 or TRBD2 (5 bases each). Between the trimmed V and J ends, which lost 10 bases and 0 bases, there was a span of 13 bases. Germline CDR1 SEHNR, CDR2 FQNEAQ (reference sequence). This CDR3 comprises 13 residues.

The chain joins TRBV12-3 or TRBV12-4 to TRBJ2-1, with 7 positions matching TRBD1. With 0 bases clipped from V and 5 bases from J, the junction kept 7 bases outside the gene matches. This CDR3 is 16 amino acids long. The CDR3 bases are TGTGCCAGCAGTTTAGCGCCTGGGACAGATCACAATGAGCAGTTCTTC. Residues: CASSLAPGTDHNEQFF.

CDR3 DNA sequence: TGTGCCACCAGCAGAGAGCAGGGGAGAGGCTACACCTTC. Amino acids: CATSREQGRGYTF. The chain couples TRBV15 to TRBJ1-2, with a possible D match to TRBD1 (6 bases). With 0 bases removed from V and 8 bases from J, the gap between germline ends came to 10 bases. The CDR3 is 13 amino acids. The germline V gene encodes CDR1 LNHNV and CDR2 YYDKDF (reference sequence).

CDR3 in amino acids: CSARGHLSYNEQFF. The DNA of the CDR3 is TGCAGTGCTAGAGGGCACCTCTCCTACAATGAGCAGTTCTTC. The chain carries TRBV20-1 and TRBJ2-1; the D is unclear. CDR1 is DFQATT and CDR2 is SNEGSKA in the germline V gene (reference sequence). With 1 base removed from V and 0 bases from J, the gap between germline ends came to 7 bases. The CDR3 has 14 amino acids.

This clonotype has only a few counts. The rearrangement links TRBV15 to TRBJ2-3, with 11 bases identical to TRBD2. With V trimmed by 0 bases and J by 6 bases, 5 bases remained unmatched. Germline-derived CDR1 and CDR2 are LNHNV and YYDKDF (reference sequence). The CDR3 extends over 16 amino acids. This CDR3 is CATSRDGLAGGDTQYF. In DNA form, the CDR3 reads TGTGCCACCAGCAGAGATGGGCTAGCGGGGGGTGATACGCAGTATTTT.

The J gene is TRBJ2-5, the V gene TRBV6-2 or TRBV6-3, with TRBD1 as a possible D gene (6 bases). The CDR3 totals 15 residues. Germline CDR1 is MNHEY and CDR2 is SVGEGT. V gave up 8 bases and J gave up 1 base, with 17 bases separating them. CDR3 loop: CASSQEYRAQETQYF. As DNA, the CDR3 is TGTGCCAGCTCCCAAGAATACAGGGCCCAAGAGACCCAGTACTTC.

As concerns this clonotype: The junction and the germline gene differ at one end; a read error may be behind it. The chain uses TRBV20-1 and TRBJ1-2; the match to TRBD1 covers 8 bases. The CDR3 has 14 residues. Germline V lookup: CDR1 DFQATT, CDR2 SNEGSKA (reference sequence). CDR3 loop: CSADSGQGVYGYNF. DNA for the CDR3: TGCAGTGCTGATAGTGGACAGGGAGTCTATGGCTACAACTTC.

This clonotype was detected many times. The chain couples TRBV5-4 to TRBJ2-1, with a possible D match to TRBD1 (6 bases). The CDR3 runs to 13 residues. Germline V gene lookup returns CDR1 SGHNT and CDR2 YYREEE (reference sequence). V dropped 0 bases and J dropped 10 bases, with 11 bases sitting between them. The CDR3 region is CASSLGGTREQFF. The CDR3 DNA reads TGTGCCAGCAGCTTGGGTGGGACACGCGAGCAGTTCTTC.

This clonotype rates as medium-sized (0.01 to 0.1%). The chain uses TRBV15 and TRBJ1-1, with D maybe TRBD1 (5 bases). Germline V gives CDR1 LNHNV, CDR2 YYDKDF (reference sequence). There are 15 residues in the CDR3. V was shortened by 1 base and J by 1 base, with 10 bases between the two germline ends. DNA of the CDR3: TGTGCCACCAGCAGAGGGGGGAGCGGGAACACTGAAGCTTTCTTT. It yields the protein CATSRGGSGNTEAFF.

The rearrangement joins TRBV7-9 to TRBJ1-5, with D possibly being TRBD1 (5 bases). Germline assignment: CDR1 SEHNR and CDR2 FQNEAQ (reference sequence). This CDR3 is 13 amino acids long. V was clipped by 2 bases and J by 5 bases, with 7 bases between them. CDR3 DNA: TGTGCCAGCAGCTTACGCAGGGATCAGCCCCAGCATTTT. Its protein product is CASSLRRDQPQHF.

A few counts support this clonotype. The chain carries TRBV11-3 and TRBJ2-5; the D call may be TRBD1 or TRBD2 (5 bases each). Trimming left V 5 bases short and J 9 bases short, with 19 bases between. Germline CDR1 is SGHNT and CDR2 is YENEEA. The CDR3 spans 14 residues. CDR3 region: CASSNRDGSGAQYF. The CDR3 DNA follows: TGTGCCAGCAGCAACCGGGACGGGTCCGGGGCCCAGTACTTC.

As concerns this clonotype: At one end, the junction sequence differs from germline, possibly due to a read error. V usage is TRBV11-2 and J usage is TRBJ1-4; 8 nucleotides line up with TRBD1. From germline, CDR1 is SGHAT and CDR2 FQNNGV. This CDR3 is built from 14 residues. For the CDR3, the DNA is TGTGCCAGCAGCCAAGATAAGGTTAGGACAGGGACGGACTTT. It codes for CASSQDKVRTGTDF.

J is TRBJ1-5 and V is TRBV12-3 or TRBV12-4; D might be TRBD1 (5 bases). The CDR3 runs to 15 residues. V lost 1 base and J 2 bases, leaving 9 bases between the germline ends. CDR3 sequence reads: CASSLEGKGNQPQHF. CDR3 DNA: TGTGCCAGCAGTTTAGAGGGGAAGGGCAATCAGCCCCAGCATTTT.

This clonotype is labeled medium-sized. The genes are TRBV6-4 and TRBJ2-3; tentatively, D is TRBD2 (6 bases). V lost 5 bases, J lost 1 base, and 13 bases lay in between. CDR3 size: 15 residues. Looked up from germline, CDR1 is MRHNA and CDR2 is SNTAGT. CDR3 bases: TGTGCCAGCAGTACTAGCTCGGAGGGCACAGATACGCAGTATTTT. Translated: CASSTSSEGTDTQYF.

This clonotype was detected many times. The gene calls are TRBV20-1 and TRBJ1-1, with D possibly TRBD1 on 5 matching bases. V lost 1 base, J lost 5 bases, and 11 bases lay in between. Germline V CDR1 and CDR2: DFQATT, SNEGSKA (reference sequence). The CDR3 is 13 residues long. The DNA of the CDR3 is TGCAGTGCTAGAGGGGGGAAGGGGACTGAAGCTTTCTTT. It is translated as CSARGGKGTEAFF.